Listed below are T cell receptor beta chains from one sample, sequenced in a study of T cell responses to AZD1222 COVID-19 vaccine. Profiled with immunoSEQ multiplex PCR; TCRdb holds only in-frame clones, not every one. Here the sample spans 120,000 or so clones, about 90% being singletons. The source was peripheral blood, collected on day 0 of MenACWY control vaccination. These receptors originate from an adult in good health. The CDR3 runs from the conserved cysteine through the conserved F or W. A D gene is named only where the DNA matches it firmly. Expanded clones are given a class, and other clones once, few, many or no size at all.

cdr3_nt	cdr3_aa	j_call	d_call	clone_size	v_call
TGTGCCAGCAGCCCTTATGGACAGGGGGTTGCAACTAATGAAAAACTGTTTTTT	CASSPYGQGVATNEKLFF	TRBJ1-4	TRBD1	NA	TRBV27
TGTGCCAGCAGCCATAGGAACACCGGGGAGCTGTTTTTT	CASSHRNTGELFF	TRBJ2-2	NA	NA	TRBV3-1/TRBV3-2
TGTGCCTGGAGTGTAAGGGCAGGGGAATCACCCCTCCACTTT	CAWSVRAGESPLHF	TRBJ1-6	NA	NA	TRBV30
TGTGCCAGCAGCGACATCACTGGATACACTGAAGCTTTCTTT	CASSDITGYTEAFF	TRBJ1-1	NA	NA	TRBV3-1/TRBV3-2
TGTGCCAGCAGCTTAACGAGGGCTGAGCAGTTCTTC	CASSLTRAEQFF	TRBJ2-1	NA	NA	TRBV7-3
TGTGCCAGCAGCTTAGACCGGGGATTCACTGAAGCTTTCTTT	CASSLDRGFTEAFF	TRBJ1-1	NA	NA	TRBV7-2
TGTGCCAGCAGCTTAACAAGAGTGCGCGAGCAGTACTTC	CASSLTRVREQYF	TRBJ2-7	NA	NA	TRBV13
TGTGCCAGCAGATTCGACAGGGGTAGGGATGAGCAGTTCTTC	CASRFDRGRDEQFF	TRBJ2-1	TRBD1	NA	TRBV5-6
TGTGCCAGCAGCTTAGATGGAACCGGGGAGCTGTTTTTT	CASSLDGTGELFF	TRBJ2-2	NA	once	TRBV11-3
TGTGCCAGCAAGGGACAGGGGGCGAGGAATTCACCCCTCCACTTT	CASKGQGARNSPLHF	TRBJ1-6	TRBD1	NA	TRBV28